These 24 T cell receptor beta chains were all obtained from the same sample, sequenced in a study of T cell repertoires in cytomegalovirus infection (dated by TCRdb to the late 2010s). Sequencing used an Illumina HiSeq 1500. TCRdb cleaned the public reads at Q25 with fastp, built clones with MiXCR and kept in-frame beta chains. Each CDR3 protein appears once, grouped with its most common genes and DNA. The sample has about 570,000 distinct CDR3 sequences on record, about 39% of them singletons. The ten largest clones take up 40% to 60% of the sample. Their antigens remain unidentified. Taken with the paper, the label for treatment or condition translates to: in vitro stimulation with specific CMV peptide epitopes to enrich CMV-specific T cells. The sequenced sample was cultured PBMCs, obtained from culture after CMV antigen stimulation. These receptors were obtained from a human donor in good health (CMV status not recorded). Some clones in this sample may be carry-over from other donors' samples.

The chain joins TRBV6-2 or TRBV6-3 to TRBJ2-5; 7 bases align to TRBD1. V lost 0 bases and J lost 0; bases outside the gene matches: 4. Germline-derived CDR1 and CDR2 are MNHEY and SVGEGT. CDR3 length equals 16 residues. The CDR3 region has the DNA TGTGCCAGCAGTTACTCCGGGACAGCACACCAAGAGACCCAGTACTTC. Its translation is CASSYSGTAHQETQYF.

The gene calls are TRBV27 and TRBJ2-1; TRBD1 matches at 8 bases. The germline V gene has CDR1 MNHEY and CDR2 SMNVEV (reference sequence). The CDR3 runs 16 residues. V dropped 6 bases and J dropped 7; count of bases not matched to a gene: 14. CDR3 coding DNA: TGTGCCAGCAGCCACGCGGGTGGGACAGGCTTGAATGAGCAGTTCTTC. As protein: CASSHAGGTGLNEQFF.

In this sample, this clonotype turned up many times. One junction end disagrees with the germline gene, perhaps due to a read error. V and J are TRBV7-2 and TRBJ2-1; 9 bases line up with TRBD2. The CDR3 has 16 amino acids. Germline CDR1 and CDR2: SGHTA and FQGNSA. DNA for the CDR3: TGTGCCAGCAGCCTAGCGGGGACTTCTTCCTACAATGAGCAGTTCTTC. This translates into CASSLAGTSSYNEQFF.

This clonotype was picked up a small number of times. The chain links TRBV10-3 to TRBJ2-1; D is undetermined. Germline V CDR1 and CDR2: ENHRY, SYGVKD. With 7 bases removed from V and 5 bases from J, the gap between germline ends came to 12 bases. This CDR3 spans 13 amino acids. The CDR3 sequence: CAINLGGHNEQFF. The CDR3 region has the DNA TGTGCCATCAATCTCGGTGGACACAATGAGCAGTTCTTC.

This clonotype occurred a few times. In DNA, the CDR3 is TGTGCCACCAGCACAGAGCGGGGGGCATACAATGAGCAGTTCTTC. As protein: CATSTERGAYNEQFF. This chain joins TRBV15 and TRBJ2-1; 9 bases agree with TRBD2. CDR1 is LNHNV, CDR2 YYDKDF, per germline (reference sequence). This CDR3 region has 15 residues. The V gene end was trimmed by 4 bases and the J gene end by 4 bases; junction bases not matched to a gene: 5.

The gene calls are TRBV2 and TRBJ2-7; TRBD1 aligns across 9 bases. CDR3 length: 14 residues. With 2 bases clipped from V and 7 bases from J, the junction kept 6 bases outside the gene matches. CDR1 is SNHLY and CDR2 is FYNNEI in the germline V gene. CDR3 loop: CASSEMGQGWEQYF. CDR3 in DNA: TGTGCCAGCAGTGAAATGGGACAGGGTTGGGAGCAGTACTTC.

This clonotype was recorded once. The CDR3 loop is CASSQDLQGSGTEAFF. CDR3 nucleotide sequence: TGCGCCAGCAGCCAAGATCTTCAGGGGTCCGGCACTGAAGCTTTCTTT. The chain recombines TRBV4-1 with TRBJ1-1; possible D gene TRBD1, 6 bases. Germline V gene sequence: CDR1 MGHRA, CDR2 YSYEKL. CDR3 length: 16 amino acids. V shed 0 bases and J shed 4 bases, with 15 bases lying between them.

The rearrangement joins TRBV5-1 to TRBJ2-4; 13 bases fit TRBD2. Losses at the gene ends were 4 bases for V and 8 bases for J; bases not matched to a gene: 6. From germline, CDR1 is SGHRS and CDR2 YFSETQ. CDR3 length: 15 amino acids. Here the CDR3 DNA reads TGCGCCAGCAGCATCGGGACTAGCGGGGATGACATTCAGTACTTC. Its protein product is CASSIGTSGDDIQYF.

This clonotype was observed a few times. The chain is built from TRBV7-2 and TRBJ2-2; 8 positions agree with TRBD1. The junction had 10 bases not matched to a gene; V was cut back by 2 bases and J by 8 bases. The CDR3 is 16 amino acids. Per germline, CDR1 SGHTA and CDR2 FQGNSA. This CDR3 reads CASSLRQGIPVGELFF. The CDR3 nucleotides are TGTGCCAGCAGCTTAAGACAGGGGATCCCCGTGGGGGAGCTGTTTTTT. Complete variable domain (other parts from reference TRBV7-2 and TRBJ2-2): GAGVSQSPSNKVTEKGKDVELRCDPISGHTALYWYRQSLGQGLEFLIYFQGNSAPDKSGLPSDRFSAERTGGSVSTLTIQRTQQEDSAVYLCASSLRQGIPVGELFFGEGSRLTVL.

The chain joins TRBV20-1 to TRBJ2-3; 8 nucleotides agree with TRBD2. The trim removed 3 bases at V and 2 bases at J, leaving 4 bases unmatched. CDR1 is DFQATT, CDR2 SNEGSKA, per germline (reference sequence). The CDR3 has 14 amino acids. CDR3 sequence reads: CSASPAGDTDTQYF. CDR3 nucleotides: TGCAGTGCTAGCCCAGCGGGGGACACAGATACGCAGTATTTT.

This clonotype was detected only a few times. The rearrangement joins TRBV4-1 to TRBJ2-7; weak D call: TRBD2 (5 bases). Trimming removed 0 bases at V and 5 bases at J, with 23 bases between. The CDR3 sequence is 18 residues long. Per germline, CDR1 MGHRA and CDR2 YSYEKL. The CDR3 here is CASSQDWSSGEFSDEQYF. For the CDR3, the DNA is TGCGCCAGCAGCCAAGACTGGTCCAGCGGAGAGTTTAGCGACGAGCAGTACTTC.

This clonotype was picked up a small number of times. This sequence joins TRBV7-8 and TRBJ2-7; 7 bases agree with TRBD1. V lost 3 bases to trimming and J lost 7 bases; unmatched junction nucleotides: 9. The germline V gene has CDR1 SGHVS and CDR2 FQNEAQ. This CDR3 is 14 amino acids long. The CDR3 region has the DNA TGTGCCAGCAGCTTTAGACAGGGAGTGGGGGAGCAGTACTTC. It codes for CASSFRQGVGEQYF.

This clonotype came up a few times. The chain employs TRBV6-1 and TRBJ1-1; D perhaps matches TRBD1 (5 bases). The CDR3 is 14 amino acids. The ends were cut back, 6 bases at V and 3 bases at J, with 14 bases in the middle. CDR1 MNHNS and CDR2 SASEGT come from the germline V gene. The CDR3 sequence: CASRGIRGYTEAFF. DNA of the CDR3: TGTGCCAGCAGGGGGATTCGGGGGTACACTGAAGCTTTCTTT.

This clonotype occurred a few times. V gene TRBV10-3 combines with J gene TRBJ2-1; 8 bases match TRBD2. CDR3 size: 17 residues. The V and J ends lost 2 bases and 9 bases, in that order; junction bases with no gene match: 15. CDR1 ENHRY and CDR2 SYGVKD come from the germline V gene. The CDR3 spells CAISETLFPGGPGEQFF. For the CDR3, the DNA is TGTGCCATCAGTGAGACCCTTTTTCCGGGAGGGCCGGGTGAGCAGTTCTTC.

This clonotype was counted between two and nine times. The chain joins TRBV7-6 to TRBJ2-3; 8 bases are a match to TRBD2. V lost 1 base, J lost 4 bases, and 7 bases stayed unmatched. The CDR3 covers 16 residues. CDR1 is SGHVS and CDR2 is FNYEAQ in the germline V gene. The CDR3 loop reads CASSLVVAGSADTQYF. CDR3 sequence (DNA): TGTGCCAGCAGCTTAGTGGTAGCGGGATCGGCAGATACGCAGTATTTT.

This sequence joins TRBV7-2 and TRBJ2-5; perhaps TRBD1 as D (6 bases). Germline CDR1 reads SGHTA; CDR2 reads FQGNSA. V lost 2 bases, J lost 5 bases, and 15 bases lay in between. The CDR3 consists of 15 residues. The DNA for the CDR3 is TGTGCCAGCAGCTTAATCCAGGGGCGGTCCGAGACCCAGTACTTC. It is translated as CASSLIQGRSETQYF.

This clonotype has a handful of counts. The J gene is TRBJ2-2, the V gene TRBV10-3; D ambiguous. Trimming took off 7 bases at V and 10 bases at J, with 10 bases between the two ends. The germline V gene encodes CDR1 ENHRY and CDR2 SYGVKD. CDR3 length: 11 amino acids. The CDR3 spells CAITRGEELFF. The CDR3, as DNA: TGTGCCATCACCCGAGGCGAGGAGCTGTTTTTT.

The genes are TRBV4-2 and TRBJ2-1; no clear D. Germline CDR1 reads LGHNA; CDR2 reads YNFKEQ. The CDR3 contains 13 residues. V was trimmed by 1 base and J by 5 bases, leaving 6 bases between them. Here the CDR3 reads CASSQGADNEQFF. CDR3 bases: TGTGCCAGCAGCCAAGGGGCAGACAATGAGCAGTTCTTC.

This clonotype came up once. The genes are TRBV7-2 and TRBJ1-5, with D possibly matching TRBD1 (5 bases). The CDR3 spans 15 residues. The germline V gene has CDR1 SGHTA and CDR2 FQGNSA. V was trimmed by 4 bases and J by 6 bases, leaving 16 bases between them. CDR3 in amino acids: CASSSSGFFSQPQHF. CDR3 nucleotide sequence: TGTGCCAGCAGCTCTTCAGGGTTCTTTTCTCAGCCCCAGCATTTT.

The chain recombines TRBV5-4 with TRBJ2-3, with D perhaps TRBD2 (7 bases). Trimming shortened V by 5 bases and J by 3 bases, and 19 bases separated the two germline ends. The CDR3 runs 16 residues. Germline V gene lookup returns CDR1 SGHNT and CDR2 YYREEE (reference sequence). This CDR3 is CASRGGGAARTDTQYF. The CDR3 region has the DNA TGTGCCAGCAGGGGGGGGGGGGCAGCGAGAACAGATACGCAGTATTTT.

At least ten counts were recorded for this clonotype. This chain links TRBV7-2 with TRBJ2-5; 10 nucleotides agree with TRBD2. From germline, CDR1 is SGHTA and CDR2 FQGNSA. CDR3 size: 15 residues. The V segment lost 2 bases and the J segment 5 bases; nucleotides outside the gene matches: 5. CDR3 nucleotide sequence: TGTGCCAGCAGCTTACAGCGGGGGGGCGGGGAGACCCAGTACTTC. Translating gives CASSLQRGGGETQYF.

The CDR3 coding sequence is TGTGCCAGCAGTTTGACGGGGGAGTCCGGCTACACCTTC. Its translation is CASSLTGESGYTF. This chain links TRBV6-5 with TRBJ1-2; possible D gene TRBD1, 5 bases. The V end lost 4 bases, the J end lost 8 bases, and 14 bases lay between the germline ends. This CDR3 is 13 amino acids long. Germline V gene lookup returns CDR1 MNHEY and CDR2 SVGAGI.

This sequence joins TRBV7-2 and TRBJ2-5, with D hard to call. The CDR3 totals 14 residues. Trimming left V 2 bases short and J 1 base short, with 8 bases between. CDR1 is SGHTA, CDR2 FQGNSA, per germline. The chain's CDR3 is CASSLLWGQETQYF. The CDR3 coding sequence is TGTGCCAGCAGCTTATTGTGGGGCCAAGAGACCCAGTACTTC.

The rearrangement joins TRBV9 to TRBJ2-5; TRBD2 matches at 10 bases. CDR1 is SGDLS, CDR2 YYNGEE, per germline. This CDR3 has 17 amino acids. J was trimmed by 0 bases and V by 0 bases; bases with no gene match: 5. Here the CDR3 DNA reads TGTGCCAGCAGCGTAGAGCCAGCGGGAGGGTACCAAGAGACCCAGTACTTC. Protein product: CASSVEPAGGYQETQYF. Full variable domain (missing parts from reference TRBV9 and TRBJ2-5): DSGVTQTPKHLITATGQRVTLRCSPRSGDLSVYWYQQSLDQGLQFLIQYYNGEERAKGNILERFSAQQFPDLHSELNLSSLELGDSALYFCASSVEPAGGYQETQYFGPGTRLLVL.